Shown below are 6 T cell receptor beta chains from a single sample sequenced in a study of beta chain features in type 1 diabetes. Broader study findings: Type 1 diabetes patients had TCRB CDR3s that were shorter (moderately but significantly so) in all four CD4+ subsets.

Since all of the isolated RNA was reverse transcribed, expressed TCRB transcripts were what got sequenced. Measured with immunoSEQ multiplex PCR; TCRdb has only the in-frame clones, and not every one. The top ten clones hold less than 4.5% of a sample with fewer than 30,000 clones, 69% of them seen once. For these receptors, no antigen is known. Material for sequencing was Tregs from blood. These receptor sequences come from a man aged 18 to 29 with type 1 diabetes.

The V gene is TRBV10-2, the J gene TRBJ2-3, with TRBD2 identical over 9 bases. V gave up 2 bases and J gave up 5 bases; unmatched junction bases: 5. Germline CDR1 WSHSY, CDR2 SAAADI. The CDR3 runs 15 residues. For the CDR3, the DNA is TGCGCCAGCAGTGAGCGCGGGGGGGTTATAGATACGCAGTATTTT. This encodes CASSERGGVIDTQYF.

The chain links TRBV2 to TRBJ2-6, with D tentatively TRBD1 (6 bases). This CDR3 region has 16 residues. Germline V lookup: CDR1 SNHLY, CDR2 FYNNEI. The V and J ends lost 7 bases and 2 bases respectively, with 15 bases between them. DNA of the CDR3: TGTGCCAGCACCCTTCAGGGGCTTGCTGGGGCCAACGTCCTGACTTTC. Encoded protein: CASTLQGLAGANVLTF.

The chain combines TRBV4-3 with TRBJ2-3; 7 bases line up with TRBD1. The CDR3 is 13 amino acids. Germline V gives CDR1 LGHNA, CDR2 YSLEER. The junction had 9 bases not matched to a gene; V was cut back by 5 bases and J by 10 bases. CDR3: CASSFTGAGSQYF. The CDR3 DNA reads TGCGCCAGCAGCTTCACAGGGGCCGGTTCGCAGTATTTT.

The CDR3 sequence is CAWSDVQGFGNQPQHF. In nucleotides, the CDR3 is TGTGCCTGGAGTGATGTACAGGGGTTTGGAAATCAGCCCCAGCATTTT. The gene calls are TRBV30 and TRBJ1-5; 7 positions agree with TRBD1. Germline CDR1 and CDR2: GTSNPN and SVGIG (reference sequence). This CDR3 is built from 16 residues. Trimming at V came to 1 base and at J to 4 bases, leaving 10 bases not matched to a gene.

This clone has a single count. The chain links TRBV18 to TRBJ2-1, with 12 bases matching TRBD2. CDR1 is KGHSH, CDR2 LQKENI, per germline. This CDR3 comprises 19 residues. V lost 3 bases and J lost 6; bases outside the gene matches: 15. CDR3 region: CASSPLPRLAGDRINEQFF. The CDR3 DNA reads TGTGCCAGCTCACCCCTACCCCGACTAGCGGGAGATAGGATCAATGAGCAGTTCTTC.

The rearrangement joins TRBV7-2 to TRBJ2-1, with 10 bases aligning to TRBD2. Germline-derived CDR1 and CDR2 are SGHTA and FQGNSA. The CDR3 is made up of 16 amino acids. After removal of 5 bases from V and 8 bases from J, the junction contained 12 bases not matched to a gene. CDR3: CASSPPALAGVHEQFF. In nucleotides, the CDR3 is TGTGCCAGCAGCCCCCCCGCGCTAGCGGGAGTGCATGAGCAGTTCTTC.